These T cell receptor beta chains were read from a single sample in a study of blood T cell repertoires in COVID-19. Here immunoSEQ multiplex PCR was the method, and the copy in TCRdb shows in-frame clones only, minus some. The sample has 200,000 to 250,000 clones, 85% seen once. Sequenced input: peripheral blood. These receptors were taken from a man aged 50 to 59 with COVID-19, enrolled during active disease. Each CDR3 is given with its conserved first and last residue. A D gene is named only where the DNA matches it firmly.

CDR3: CASRGLRGQYF
D: NA
J: TRBJ2-3
V: TRBV6-5

CDR3: CASSPDSFHYGYTF
D: NA
J: TRBJ1-2
V: TRBV6-2/TRBV6-3

CDR3: CASSSGLAGVYNEQFF
D: TRBD2
J: TRBJ2-1
V: TRBV5-1

CDR3: CASSIRTAYNSPLHF
D: NA
J: TRBJ1-6
V: TRBV19

CDR3: CAGRGPRQTQYF
D: TRBD1
J: TRBJ2-5
V: TRBV6-5

CDR3: CASKVQGAGNQPQHF
D: TRBD1
J: TRBJ1-5
V: TRBV11-2

CDR3: CASSHSGAGELFF
D: NA
J: TRBJ2-2
V: TRBV7-9

CDR3: CASSPLAGSSSYNEQFF
D: TRBD2
J: TRBJ2-1
V: TRBV4-2

CDR3: CASSQGQLGYTF
D: TRBD1
J: TRBJ1-2
V: TRBV19

CDR3: CASSQVEGARSPLHF
D: TRBD1
J: TRBJ1-6
V: TRBV3-1/TRBV3-2

CDR3: CASEGGTTDTQYF
D: NA
J: TRBJ2-3
V: TRBV27

CDR3: CASSQLAGGHSEQFF
D: TRBD2
J: TRBJ2-1
V: TRBV7-3

CDR3: CASSLRAETEKLFF
D: NA
J: TRBJ1-4
V: TRBV7-8

CDR3: CASSLDRSNSPLHF
D: NA
J: TRBJ1-6
V: TRBV5-1

CDR3: CASSGGQGATYEQYF
D: TRBD1
J: TRBJ2-7
V: TRBV9

CDR3: CASSYPTGMGTGELFF
D: NA
J: TRBJ2-2
V: TRBV6-2/TRBV6-3

CDR3: CASRLTGGRTGNTIYF
D: NA
J: TRBJ1-3
V: TRBV7-2

CDR3: CSVETGEQFF
D: NA
J: TRBJ2-1
V: TRBV29-1

CDR3: CASMDNPHTGPHSYNEQFF
D: NA
J: TRBJ2-1
V: TRBV2

CDR3: CASSPGVQGNNYGYTF
D: TRBD1
J: TRBJ1-2
V: TRBV5-1

CDR3: CASTPDRASYEQYF
D: TRBD1
J: TRBJ2-7
V: TRBV11-2

CDR3: CASSLHTGYTF
D: NA
J: TRBJ1-2
V: TRBV28

CDR3: CASSFAGYGYTF
D: NA
J: TRBJ1-2
V: TRBV7-9